These T cell receptor beta chains were read from a single sample in a study of control samples from healthy donors and cancer patients. Sequencing used immunoSEQ multiplex PCR; TCRdb keeps in-frame clones, though not all of them. Counted here are approximately 53,000 clones, less than 95% occurring once; the ten biggest clones make up about 0.91%. The sample taken for sequencing was PBMCs. These receptor sequences come from a man between 25 and 39 years old with colorectal cancer. CDR3s include the opening cysteine and the closing phenylalanine or tryptophan. D genes are given only for firm matches. A row's size may be missing; if present it is once, few, many or a size class.

d_gene	v_gene	j_gene	abundance	CDR3nt	CDR3aa
TRBD2	TRBV3-1/TRBV3-2	TRBJ2-2	few	TGTGCCAGCAGCCAATTCCGGACTAGCGGATACACCGGGGAGCTGTTTTTT	CASSQFRTSGYTGELFF
.	TRBV29-1	TRBJ1-2	.	TGCAGCGTTGAGACCGGTTATGGCTACACCTTC	CSVETGYGYTF
.	TRBV10-2	TRBJ1-1	.	TGCGCCAGCTACGGCAGCACTGAAGCTTTCTTT	CASYGSTEAFF
TRBD1	TRBV18	TRBJ1-5	.	TGTGCCAGCTCCCCAAAAACGGACAGGGAGGTAGCCCAGCATTTT	CASSPKTDREVAQHF
.	TRBV4-3	TRBJ1-3	.	TGCGCCAGCAGCCAACTCGTTGGGAACTCTGGAAACACCATATATTTT	CASSQLVGNSGNTIYF
.	TRBV5-4	TRBJ1-2	.	TGTGCCAGCAGCTTGGACTCGGGGTATCCCTATGGCTACACCTTC	CASSLDSGYPYGYTF
.	TRBV24-1	TRBJ2-5	.	TGTGCCACCAGTGATTTTACTGGGACACAAGAGACCCAGTACTTC	CATSDFTGTQETQYF
TRBD1	TRBV12-3/TRBV12-4	TRBJ1-1	.	TGTGCCAGCAGGAGGGACAGTCGGCCTGAAGCTTTCTTT	CASRRDSRPEAFF
.	TRBV27	TRBJ2-1	.	TGTGCCAGCAGTCCTCTGAACGGTCCCGCGGTTGATGAGCAGTTCTTC	CASSPLNGPAVDEQFF
.	TRBV4-3	TRBJ2-5	.	TGCGCCAGCAGCCAAGTAGCGGTCCAAGAGACCCAGTACTTC	CASSQVAVQETQYF
.	TRBV9	TRBJ1-5	.	TGTGCCAGCAGCTTAGGACAGATCTATAGCAATCAGCCCCAGCATTTT	CASSLGQIYSNQPQHF
.	TRBV24-1	TRBJ2-7	.	TGTGCCACCAGTGATGGATTGGCGGGTTACGAGCAGTACTTC	CATSDGLAGYEQYF
.	TRBV6-6	TRBJ2-2	.	TGTGCCAGCAGTCCTATAGGTCGGACAGCGAACACCGGGGAGCTGTTTTTT	CASSPIGRTANTGELFF
.	TRBV6-1	TRBJ1-2	.	TGTGCCAGCAGTGAGGGTATGTCTTCCCGAATGGGCTACACCTTC	CASSEGMSSRMGYTF
TRBD2	TRBV29-1	TRBJ2-7	.	TGCAGCGCCAGGACTAGCGGGAGGGGCGAGCAGTACTTC	CSARTSGRGEQYF
TRBD2	TRBV4-3	TRBJ2-3	.	TGCGCCAGCAGCCGAGGGAGGGGAGCCTCCACAGATACGCAGTATTTT	CASSRGRGASTDTQYF
TRBD2	TRBV7-2	TRBJ2-3	.	TGTGCCAGCAGCTTAGTCCCAGCGGGGGGCCCCAGGGATACGCAGTATTTT	CASSLVPAGGPRDTQYF
TRBD1	TRBV7-9	TRBJ2-3	.	TGTGCCAGCAGCTTAGGGACAGGGGGCCGGGATACGCAGTATTTT	CASSLGTGGRDTQYF
.	TRBV20-1	TRBJ2-7	.	TGCAGTGCTAGTAGGCCAGGCCGCCCCTACGAGCAGTACTTC	CSASRPGRPYEQYF
.	TRBV29-1	TRBJ1-2	.	TGCAGCGCAAAAACGGGGGTAGATGGCTACACCTTC	CSAKTGVDGYTF
TRBD1	TRBV30	TRBJ1-3	.	TGTGCCTGGGTAGGACAGGGATCTGGAAACACCATATATTTT	CAWVGQGSGNTIYF
.	TRBV11-2	TRBJ2-4	few	TGTGCCAGCAGGGGGCTATCTAAGGCCAAAAACATTCAGTACTTC	CASRGLSKAKNIQYF
.	TRBV5-6	TRBJ2-1	.	TGTGCCAGCAGGGACCTTTTCAATGAGCAGTTCTTC	CASRDLFNEQFF
.	TRBV5-6	TRBJ1-2	.	TGTGCCAGCAGCTCGACAGCGGATAACACCTTC	CASSSTADNTF
TRBD1	TRBV7-2	TRBJ2-2	.	TGTGCCAGCAGACGAACAGGGGCAATGCTATTGAACACCGGGGAGCTGTTTTTT	CASRRTGAMLLNTGELFF
.	TRBV7-9	TRBJ2-3	.	TGTGCCAGCAGCTTAGTATCGAGTCCCGCAGGCCCAGGAACAGATACGCAGTATTTT	CASSLVSSPAGPGTDTQYF
.	TRBV3-1/TRBV3-2	TRBJ1-5	once	TGTGCCAGCAGCCAAGTAGGCGGTTTCCAGCCCCAGCATTTT	CASSQVGGFQPQHF
.	TRBV5-4	TRBJ1-4	.	TGTGCCAGCAGTAGTTCCCCCGCCCGGGACAAATCCTTTTTT	CASSSSPARDKSFF
.	TRBV24-1	TRBJ1-3	.	TGTGCCTTAGGGGCCGATATACTTGGAAACACCATATATTTT	CALGADILGNTIYF
.	TRBV18	TRBJ2-7	.	TGTGCCAGCTCACCGTCCAGGTACGAGCAGTACTTC	CASSPSRYEQYF
.	TRBV27	TRBJ1-1	few	TGTGCCAGCAGCCGGGGCAAGAACACTGAAGCTTTCTTT	CASSRGKNTEAFF
TRBD1	TRBV5-6	TRBJ2-7	few	TGTGCCAGCAGCTTGTTTGGTGGGACAGGGGCCTACGAGCAGTACTTC	CASSLFGGTGAYEQYF
TRBD1	TRBV3-1/TRBV3-2	TRBJ2-7	.	TGTGCCAGCAGCCCCCGGACAGGTCCCTACGAGCAGTACTTC	CASSPRTGPYEQYF
.	TRBV7-9	TRBJ1-2	.	TGTGCCAGCAGCTTATCATGGGTAGGAGCGAACTATGGCTACACCTTC	CASSLSWVGANYGYTF
TRBD1	TRBV27	TRBJ1-2	.	TGTGCCAGCAGTTTAGATGGACAGGGCTATGGCTACACCTTC	CASSLDGQGYGYTF
.	TRBV5-5	TRBJ1-6	.	TGTGCCAGCAGCCCCTCGGGGGGGTATGGGTCACCCCTCCACTTT	CASSPSGGYGSPLHF
.	TRBV21-1	TRBJ1-3	.	TGTGCCAGCAGCAAAAAGGTGGGGACAGGGAAAGGAAACACCATATATTTT	CASSKKVGTGKGNTIYF
TRBD2	TRBV5-1	TRBJ2-1	.	TGCGCCAGCAGCTTGGGCGGGGGGTCCTACAATGAGCAGTTCTTC	CASSLGGGSYNEQFF
.	TRBV7-9	TRBJ2-7	.	TGTGCCAGCAGCCTAGGTAGCCTCTCCTACGAGCAGTACTTC	CASSLGSLSYEQYF
.	TRBV10-3	TRBJ1-1	.	TGTGCCATCAGTGGGGGGGGCAGGTTGAACACTGAAGCTTTCTTT	CAISGGGRLNTEAFF
.	TRBV29-1	TRBJ2-3	.	TGCAGCGTTGAAGCCCAGGTTGAGGGAGATACGCAGTATTTT	CSVEAQVEGDTQYF
TRBD1	TRBV27	TRBJ1-1	few	TGTGCCAGCAGTGACAGGGTCACTGAAGCTTTCTTT	CASSDRVTEAFF
TRBD1	TRBV7-8	TRBJ2-7	.	TGTGCCAGCAGCTTAGATGGACAGGGGAGCGAGCAGTACTTC	CASSLDGQGSEQYF
.	TRBV7-9	TRBJ2-2	.	TGTGCCAGCAGCTTAGTTTTGGGTGCCGGGGAGCTGTTTTTT	CASSLVLGAGELFF
TRBD1	TRBV28	TRBJ1-4	.	TGTGCCAGCAGTTTAGGACAGGCTAATGAAAAACTGTTTTTT	CASSLGQANEKLFF
.	TRBV27	TRBJ1-2	.	TGTGCCAGCAGTGGGGAGGGGGGTACCTATGGCTACACCTTC	CASSGEGGTYGYTF
.	TRBV19	TRBJ1-5	.	TGTGCCAGTAGGCGGGAGCTCAATCAGCCCCAGCATTTT	CASRRELNQPQHF
.	TRBV19	TRBJ1-1	.	TGTGCCAGTAGTATAGGTCAGGGGATCGGCACTGAAGCTTTCTTT	CASSIGQGIGTEAFF
TRBD2	TRBV13	TRBJ2-2	.	TGTGCCAGCAGCTGGGGGACTAGTACCGGGGAGCTGTTTTTT	CASSWGTSTGELFF
.	TRBV30	TRBJ2-7	.	TGTGCCTGGAGTTATCCAGGGCCCTACGAGCAGTACTTC	CAWSYPGPYEQYF
.	TRBV30	TRBJ1-1	.	TGTGCCTGGAACCACGGTCCCAGGAACACTGAAGCTTTCTTT	CAWNHGPRNTEAFF
.	TRBV3-1/TRBV3-2	TRBJ2-4	.	TGTGCCAGCAGCCAACCTTTAGTAGCCAAAAACATTCAGTACTTC	CASSQPLVAKNIQYF
.	TRBV6-5	TRBJ2-5	.	TGTGCCAGCAGATTGGAAGGGGGATTTTCAGAGACCCAGTACTTC	CASRLEGGFSETQYF
.	TRBV11-3	TRBJ2-1	.	TGTGCCAGCAGCTTAGAGTGGGGGGCCAATGAGCAGTTCTTC	CASSLEWGANEQFF
.	TRBV5-1	TRBJ2-1	.	TGCGCCAGCAGTCCCGGACTCCCGACCGGTGAGCAGTTCTTC	CASSPGLPTGEQFF
TRBD1	TRBV19	TRBJ1-2	.	TGTGCCAGTACCTGGGGACAGGGCCTCAACTATGGCTACACCTTC	CASTWGQGLNYGYTF
.	TRBV20-1	TRBJ2-3	.	TGCAGTACTGAGGGTACAGATACGCAGTATTTT	CSTEGTDTQYF
.	TRBV5-6	TRBJ2-7	.	TGTGCCAGCGGCCGGAGGGGGGTCAGGAACGAGCAGTACTTC	CASGRRGVRNEQYF
.	TRBV12-3/TRBV12-4	TRBJ1-5	once	TGTGCCAGCAGTCCCGGGATTTATCAGCCCCAGCATTTT	CASSPGIYQPQHF